This T cell receptor (beta chain) is drawn from a study of T cell responses to AZD1222 COVID-19 vaccine. Study-wide points: The donor cohort was predominantly white British with a female majority, and clonal diversity may have been underestimated. Just a handful of people given AZD1222 tested seropositive at baseline. Across spike, vaccine-associated CD4 TCRs were found, dominant at 160-218 and 743-854. As reported, nearly half of all spike-specific TCRs target variant regions that are unmutated.

Sequenced by immunoSEQ multiplex PCR; TCRdb stores in-frame clones only, minus some. This sample has over 100,000 clones, with about nine tenths found just once. Germline V CDR1 and CDR2: MNHEY, SVGEGT. The CDR3 has 14 residues. V dropped 5 bases and J dropped 0 bases, with 5 bases sitting between them. This clone was seen once. Antigen unknown. The sample was peripheral blood, taken on day 0 of AZD1222 vaccination. The V gene is TRBV6-2 or TRBV6-3, the J gene TRBJ2-6; D ambiguous. The receptor was derived from an adult in good health. CDR3 in amino acids: CASSTNSGANVLTF. The DNA for the CDR3 is TGTGCCAGCAGTACAAACTCTGGGGCCAACGTCCTGACTTTC.